This TCR beta chain was sequenced during a study of cytomegalovirus exposure and HLA in healthy donors. Turning to the study itself: T cells numbering about 179 million yielded roughly 120 million unique TCR beta sequences in an earlier analysis.

60 Vbeta and 13 Jbeta primers were used in PCR. Generated by immunoSEQ multiplex PCR, the TCRdb table keeps only in-frame clones and is missing some. Among about 190,000 clones listed, more than 75% were seen once. Germline CDR1 is WNHNN and CDR2 is SYGVQD (reference sequence). The CDR3 runs 15 residues. V lost 5 bases, J lost 4 bases, and 7 bases stayed unmatched. The genes are TRBV10-1 and TRBJ1-1, with TRBD1 matching over 10 bases. The sample was PBMCs. The receptor was derived from a woman aged 50 to 60 in good health and CMV-seronegative. The CDR3 coding sequence is TGCGCCAGCAGTAAGACAGGGGGCAAGGTCACTGAAGCTTTCTTT. As protein: CASSKTGGKVTEAFF.